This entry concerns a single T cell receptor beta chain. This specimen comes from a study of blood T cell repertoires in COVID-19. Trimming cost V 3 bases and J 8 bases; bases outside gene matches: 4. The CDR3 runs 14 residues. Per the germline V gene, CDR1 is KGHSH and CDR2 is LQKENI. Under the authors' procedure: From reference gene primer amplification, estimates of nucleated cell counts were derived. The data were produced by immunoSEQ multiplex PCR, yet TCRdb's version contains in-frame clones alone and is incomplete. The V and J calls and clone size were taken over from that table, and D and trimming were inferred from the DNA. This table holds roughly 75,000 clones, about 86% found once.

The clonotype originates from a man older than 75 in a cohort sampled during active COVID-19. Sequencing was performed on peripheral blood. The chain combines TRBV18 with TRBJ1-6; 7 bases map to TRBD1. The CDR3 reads CASSPRDSDSPLHF. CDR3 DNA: TGTGCCAGCTCACCTCGGGACAGCGATTCACCCCTCCACTTT.